This T cell receptor (beta chain) was captured by sequencing in a study of blood T cell repertoires in COVID-19 (dated by TCRdb to 2019 to 2021). As for the study more broadly: The collaborator samples originated in the United States, Italy and Spain and spanned the acute and convalescent phases of COVID-19. The sample metadata nearly always contained a de-identified subject ID, COVID-19 status, age in years and sex. The material from the prospective study consisted of cDNA or gDNA derived from T cells, B-cell-depleted T cells, or PBMCs. HLA class I and class II types, where available, came from metadata supplied by the sample provider rather than from assay-based typing. The samples were drawn from two sources: the first 160 participants of the ongoing ImmuneRACE study, and 1,200 or so subjects contributed by 6 global collaborators. Deeply sampled blood TCRbeta repertoires from subjects exposed to, actively infected with, or recovered from COVID-19 were included in the dataset. A freely available public database, intended as a resource for researchers studying the immune response to SARS-CoV-2, is where the repertoires were released.

V drops 3 bases and J drops 1 base, leaving 15 bases in between. Counted from cysteine to phenylalanine, this CDR3 has 15 amino acids. Only the CDR3 DNA stays, 45 bases, in frame from base 1. From the germline V gene, CDR1 is SQVTM and CDR2 is ANQGSEA. Regarding this clone: Its antigen is currently not known. Base qualities are missing; no much larger clone stands one base away.

In the prospective study, participants were about 18 to 90 years old, resided in approximately 22 geographic areas of the United States, and were enrolled through a virtual design. In the prospective study, participants were assigned to cohorts based on the clinical history participants reported in a screening survey and a study questionnaire. For ImmuneRACE Cohort 3, a participant was defined as recovered based on two consecutive negative NP/OP PCR tests, clearance by a healthcare professional, or resolution of symptoms. Mobile phlebotomists in the prospective study collected whole blood, serum and a nasopharyngeal or oropharyngeal swab from every participant. Prospective study participants could optionally give additional blood draws and questionnaires over an approximately two-month period. Before DNA extraction, prospective study blood samples were shipped either frozen or at room temperature.

TCRbeta CDR3 regions were amplified from genomic DNA by means of the immunoSEQ Assay, a bias-controlled multiplex PCR. Under the source paper's analysis protocol: The number of nucleated cells in each sample was estimated by amplification of reference gene primers within the assay. Sequence reads were collapsed and filtered to measure the absolute abundance of every unique TCRbeta CDR3 rearrangement. For each sample, productive Simpson clonality was calculated as the square root of Simpson's diversity index over productive rearrangements. TCRdb took this table from immuneACCESS and kept in-frame rearrangements with V and J called. Such tables lack part of the clones; where checked against another copy, unresolved V genes explain under half of the gap, and the rest is unexplained. V, J and clone size are those of that table, while D and trimming were read from the DNA. This sample gives roughly 330,000 clones in total; around 87% of them show up just once. The ten largest account for 5.3% of the sample.

The paper's findings and limits, for the study overall: Clinical and demographic metadata were provided uncurated, with the amount varying by source and participant.

Here the chain combines TRBV29-1 and TRBJ1-2; possibly the D gene is TRBD1, per 5 matching bases. The receptor comes from a woman under 40 who had recovered from COVID-19. Sequenced input: PBMCs or T cells enriched from blood (not recorded which). The CDR3 corresponds to CSVDTGDSSNYGYTF. The nucleotide sequence is given as TGCAGCGTTGATACGGGGGACTCCAGTAACTATGGCTACACCTTC. Reference TRBV29-1 and TRBJ1-2 genes cover what lies past the CDR3, so the full variable domain is SAVISQKPSRDICQRGTSLTIQCQVDSQVTMMFWYRQQPGQSLTLIATANQGSEATYESGFVIDKFPISRPNLTFSTLTVSNMSPEDSSIYLCSVDTGDSSNYGYTFGSGTRLTVV.